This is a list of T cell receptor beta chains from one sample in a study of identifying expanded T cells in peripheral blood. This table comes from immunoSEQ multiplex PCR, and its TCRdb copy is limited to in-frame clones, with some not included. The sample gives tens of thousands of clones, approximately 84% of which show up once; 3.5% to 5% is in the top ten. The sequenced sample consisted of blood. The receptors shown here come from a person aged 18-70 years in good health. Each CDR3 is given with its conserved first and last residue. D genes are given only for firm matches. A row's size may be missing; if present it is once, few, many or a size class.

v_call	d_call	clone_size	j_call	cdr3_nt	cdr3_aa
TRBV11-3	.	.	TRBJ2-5	TGTGCCAGCAGCTTATCGACAAAACAAGAGACCCAGTACTTC	CASSLSTKQETQYF
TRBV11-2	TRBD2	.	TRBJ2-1	TGTGCCAGCAGCTTAGACCGGGGGGGCCGGGCCTACAATGAGCAGTTCTTC	CASSLDRGGRAYNEQFF
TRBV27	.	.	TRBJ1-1	TGTGCCAGCAGTTTAAGGGCCTCGGCCGCTGAAGCTTTCTTT	CASSLRASAAEAFF
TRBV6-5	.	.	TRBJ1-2	TGTGCCAGCAGTTACTCAATAATCGGGGGGCAAGGCTACACCTTC	CASSYSIIGGQGYTF
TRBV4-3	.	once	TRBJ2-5	TGCGCCAGCAGCCAAGATCGAGACGGGGACTTCCAAGAGACCCAGTACTTC	CASSQDRDGDFQETQYF
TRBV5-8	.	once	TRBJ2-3	TGTGCCAGCAGACTTCGGTCCACCCGCCGCACAGATACGCAGTATTTT	CASRLRSTRRTDTQYF
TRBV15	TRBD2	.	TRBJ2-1	TGTGCCACCAGCTCCCTGAGCGGGGGCTCCTACAATGAGCAGTTCTTC	CATSSLSGGSYNEQFF
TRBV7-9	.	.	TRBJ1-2	TGTGCCAGCAGCTTCTGGACGGATTACTACAACTATGGCTACACCTTC	CASSFWTDYYNYGYTF
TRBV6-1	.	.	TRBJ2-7	TGTGCCAGCAGTGAAGCTTATACCACCTACGAGCAGTACTTC	CASSEAYTTYEQYF
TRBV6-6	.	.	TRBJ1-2	TGTGCCAGCTGGCAAGGTTTTGGCTATGGCTACACCTTC	CASWQGFGYGYTF
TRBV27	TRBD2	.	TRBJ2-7	TGTGCCAGCAGTTTCACTAGCGGGGGAAACGAGCAGTACTTC	CASSFTSGGNEQYF